The clone carrying this TCR beta chain was recorded a few times. Its antigen is unidentified. These data come from a study of Graves' ophthalmopathy and Graves' hyperthyroidism. Notes on the study in general: Detected in blood as well were most expanded thyroid clonotypes with frequency above 0.001. The model achieved 70.59% sensitivity and 72.22% specificity for ophthalmopathy progression.

V was shortened by 4 bases and J by 0 bases, with 9 bases between the two germline ends. This CDR3 has 13 amino acids. Germline assignment: CDR1 DFQATT and CDR2 SNEGSKA (reference sequence). RNA transcripts were the source from which TCR beta CDR3 regions were amplified. RT-PCR with HTBI primers came first, then second-round multiplex PCR. TCRdb re-analysed the multiplex PCR reads in MiXCR, keeping a single row per CDR3 protein. This table has 260,000 or so distinct CDR3 sequences, 40% to 50% appearing once. With a duration under 3 months, ophthalmopathy in the donors showed moderate-to-severe activity, CAS ≥3 and NOSPECS ≥4. The diagnosis combined clinical symptoms, thyroxine, TRAb, thyroid ultrasound and orbital computed tomography scans.

Sequenced input: peripheral blood. The clonotype originates from an adult man with Graves' ophthalmopathy. The chain has TRBV20-1 and TRBJ2-5, with D perhaps TRBD1 (5 bases). In DNA, the CDR3 is TGCAGTGCTAAGGACAAGTACCAAGAGACCCAGTACTTC. Protein sequence: CSAKDKYQETQYF.